The 27 T cell receptor beta chains below come from one sample, sequenced in a study of control samples from healthy donors and cancer patients. The assay was immunoSEQ multiplex PCR, and TCRdb's table has in-frame clones only and misses some. Its table records approximately 190,000 clones. Sequences were obtained from blood. All receptors derive from a woman younger than 45 in good health.

The rearrangement uses TRBV10-3 and TRBJ1-1; D is uncertain. Germline values: CDR1 ENHRY, CDR2 SYGVKD. The CDR3 is 13 residues long. V lost 4 bases, J lost 7 bases, and 13 bases lay in between. The CDR3 DNA follows: TGTGCCATCAGTGGGTCGGACGAGGGTGAAGCTTTCTTT. It codes for CAISGSDEGEAFF.

Here the CDR3 reads CASSYTNGAKEAFF. As DNA, the CDR3 is TGTGCCAGCAGTTATACGAACGGGGCCAAGGAAGCTTTCTTT. The chain recombines TRBV27 with TRBJ1-1; the D gene is possibly TRBD1 (5 bases). Trimming left V 4 bases short and J 8 bases short, with 17 bases between. The CDR3 covers 14 residues. CDR1 and CDR2 from the germline V gene are MNHEY and SMNVEV (reference sequence).

The chain couples TRBV6-5 to TRBJ1-2; D is unresolved. V was shortened by 6 bases and J by 7 bases, with 6 bases between the two germline ends. CDR1 MNHEY and CDR2 SVGAGI come from the germline V gene. The CDR3 length is 10 residues. In DNA form, the CDR3 reads TGTGCCAGCAGAGGGCTTGGCTACACCTTC. Protein sequence: CASRGLGYTF.

The genes are TRBV27 and TRBJ2-3, with TRBD2 matching 8 bases. The CDR3 loop spans 15 amino acids. V dropped 3 bases and J dropped 5; count of bases not matched to a gene: 7. Germline V lookup: CDR1 MNHEY, CDR2 SMNVEV (reference sequence). The CDR3, as DNA: TGTGCCAGCAGTTTCTCCGGGGGGGCCGGAGATACGCAGTATTTT. This sequence encodes CASSFSGGAGDTQYF.

V usage is TRBV6-6 and J usage is TRBJ2-2, with D perhaps TRBD2 (6 bases). The V end was cut by 5 bases, the J end by 1 base, with 8 bases between. The germline V gene has CDR1 MNHNY and CDR2 SVGAGI (reference sequence). This CDR3 has 14 amino acids. CDR3 protein: CASSLGGNTGELFF. In DNA, the CDR3 is TGTGCCAGCAGTCTCGGGGGGAACACCGGGGAGCTGTTTTTT.

The chain combines TRBV27 with TRBJ2-7; D is ambiguous. Germline CDR1 and CDR2: MNHEY and SMNVEV (reference sequence). This CDR3 has 14 residues. V was pared by 3 bases and J by 5 bases, with 14 bases between. The CDR3 region is CASSFVAAPDEQYF. Written as DNA, the CDR3 is TGTGCCAGCAGTTTCGTGGCAGCCCCCGACGAGCAGTACTTC.

The chain recombines TRBV5-1 with TRBJ2-2, with TRBD1 matching over 10 bases. J gave up 6 bases and V 6 bases, and 5 bases lay outside the gene matches. The germline V gene encodes CDR1 SGHRS and CDR2 YFSETQ. This CDR3 spans 14 amino acids. The CDR3 protein is CASKGQGVAGELFF. Written as DNA, the CDR3 is TGCGCCAGCAAAGGACAGGGGGTAGCCGGGGAGCTGTTTTTT.

This sequence joins TRBV21-1 and TRBJ2-5; the table names TRBD2, a call not compared with the DNA. TRBV21-1 is shown as a pseudogene. The CDR3 loop spans 17 amino acids. In DNA form, the CDR3 reads TGTGCCAGCAGCAAAGCGCTCATACCGACTACGCGAGAGACCCAGTACTTC. Residues: CASSKALIPTTRETQYF.

This chain connects TRBV4-3 to TRBJ2-6; possibly TRBD2 for D (6 bases). Germline loops: CDR1 LGHNA, CDR2 YSLEER. The V gene lost 4 bases and the J gene lost 4 bases, with 14 bases spanning the gap. This CDR3 is built from 16 residues. The CDR3 DNA reads TGCGCCAGCAGCCCGGGACTGGCCACCGGGGCCAACGTCCTGACTTTC. This sequence encodes CASSPGLATGANVLTF.

The chain joins TRBV19 to TRBJ1-1, with 10 bases matching TRBD1. Trimming cost V 3 bases and J 3 bases; bases outside gene matches: 4. The CDR3 has 15 residues. Germline CDR1 and CDR2: LNHDA and SQIVND (reference sequence). CDR3 in amino acids: CASSIRTGGHTEAFF. The CDR3 coding sequence is TGTGCCAGTAGTATTCGGACAGGGGGTCACACTGAAGCTTTCTTT. The full variable domain, with the rest looked up from reference TRBV19 and TRBJ1-1, is DGGITQSPKYLFRKEGQNVTLSCEQNLNHDAMYWYRQDPGQGLRLIYYSQIVNDFQKGDIAEGYSVSREKKESFPLTVTSAQKNPTAFYLCASSIRTGGHTEAFFGQGTRLTVV.

V and J are TRBV30 and TRBJ1-5; D not resolved. The germline V and J ends were trimmed by 0 bases and 4 bases, with 7 bases remaining between them. The length of the CDR3 is 13 residues. CDR1 and CDR2 (germline): GTSNPN, SVGIG (reference sequence). The CDR3 loop reads CAWSVQGNQPQHF. CDR3 bases: TGTGCCTGGAGTGTACAAGGGAATCAGCCCCAGCATTTT. The full variable domain, rest sourced from reference TRBV30 and TRBJ1-5, is SQTIHQWPATLVQPVGSPLSLECTVEGTSNPNLYWYRQAAGRGLQLLFYSVGIGQISSEVPQNLSASRPQDRQFILSSKKLLLSDSGFYLCAWSVQGNQPQHFGDGTRLSIL.

The rearrangement uses TRBV19 and TRBJ2-1, with D possibly TRBD1 on 6 matching bases. Germline V gene sequence: CDR1 LNHDA, CDR2 SQIVND (reference sequence). V was cut by 7 bases and J by 4 bases, with 26 bases left in between. CDR3 length: 18 amino acids. The chain's CDR3 is CASNPGAGAHLIYNEQFF. The CDR3 DNA is TGTGCCAGTAATCCTGGGGCAGGGGCCCACCTTATATACAATGAGCAGTTCTTC.

The chain uses TRBV4-3 and TRBJ1-1; no clear D. CDR1 LGHNA and CDR2 YSLEER come from the germline V gene. Trimming removed 1 base from V and 0 bases from J, with 9 bases in between. The CDR3 runs 15 residues. This chain's CDR3 is CASSQVSGMNTEAFF. Written as DNA, the CDR3 is TGCGCCAGCAGCCAAGTCTCAGGCATGAACACTGAAGCTTTCTTT.

The V and J genes are TRBV19 and TRBJ1-5, with TRBD1 identical over 7 bases. The V and J ends lost 3 bases and 7 bases, in that order; junction bases with no gene match: 9. The CDR3 totals 15 residues. Germline CDR1 is LNHDA and CDR2 is SQIVND (reference sequence). CDR3 nucleotide sequence: TGTGCCAGTAGTATCAGGGGGGCAGGGGGACAGCCCCAGCATTTT. Its translation: CASSIRGAGGQPQHF.

This sequence joins TRBV11-3 and TRBJ2-3, with no clear D. V was cut by 5 bases and J by 2 bases, with 8 bases left in between. The CDR3 extends over 13 amino acids. Looked up from germline, CDR1 is SGHNT and CDR2 is YENEEA. The CDR3, as DNA: TGTGCCAGCAGCCCCCGGCCCACAGATACGCAGTATTTT. Residues: CASSPRPTDTQYF.

The rearrangement links TRBV7-2 to TRBJ2-7, with D maybe TRBD2 (6 bases). The germline gives CDR1 SGHTA, CDR2 FQGNSA. CDR3 length: 15 residues. Trimming took off 4 bases at V and 5 bases at J, with 18 bases between the two ends. The CDR3, as DNA: TGTGCCAGCAGCTCATTCGGGGGACTGTTCGACGAGCAGTACTTC. It codes for CASSSFGGLFDEQYF.

The chain carries TRBV5-1 and TRBJ1-2; 11 nucleotides line up with TRBD1. The CDR3 totals 16 residues. The trim removed 4 bases at V and 7 bases at J, leaving 12 bases unmatched. Germline CDR1 and CDR2: SGHRS and YFSETQ. The CDR3 here is CASSPRTGGEILGYTF. The DNA for the CDR3 is TGCGCCAGCAGCCCCCGGACAGGGGGCGAGATTCTTGGCTACACCTTC.

This chain connects TRBV5-5 to TRBJ1-3; D gene ambiguous. V shed 2 bases and J shed 0 bases, with 12 bases lying between them. The V gene's germline CDR1 is SGHKS and CDR2 YYEKEE (reference sequence). The CDR3 loop spans 16 amino acids. The CDR3 DNA is TGTGCCAGCAGCTTAACGGGCGTTCCCTCTGGAAACACCATATATTTT. Translation gives CASSLTGVPSGNTIYF.

V gene TRBV2 combines with J gene TRBJ1-4; no definite D call. The CDR3 extends over 14 amino acids. Per the germline V gene, CDR1 is SNHLY and CDR2 is FYNNEI. Trimming stripped 6 bases from V and 2 bases from J, with 10 bases between. The CDR3 coding sequence is TGTGCCAGCAGAGAGGACGGTACTAATGAAAAACTGTTTTTT. Translating gives CASREDGTNEKLFF.

The CDR3 is CASSPSGLAGGRETQYF. The CDR3 DNA reads TGTGCCAGCAGCCCTTCTGGACTAGCGGGGGGGAGGGAGACCCAGTACTTC. The chain combines TRBV4-2 with TRBJ2-5; the match to TRBD2 covers 15 bases. Trimming cost V 4 bases and J 5 bases; bases outside gene matches: 8. The CDR3 spans 17 residues. Germline assignment: CDR1 LGHNA and CDR2 YNFKEQ.

V and J are TRBV30 and TRBJ1-5; no reliable D call. The CDR3 is 15 amino acids. Trimming shortened V by 1 base and J by 5 bases, and 15 bases separated the two germline ends. The germline CDR1 and CDR2 sequences are GTSNPN and SVGIG (reference sequence). This CDR3 is CAWSALFDGYQPQHF. The CDR3 nucleotides read TGTGCCTGGAGTGCCCTCTTCGACGGGTATCAGCCCCAGCATTTT.

V usage is TRBV5-1 and J usage is TRBJ1-1; possible D gene TRBD1, 5 bases. V was shortened by 0 bases and J by 8 bases, with 11 bases between the two germline ends. This CDR3 contains 13 residues. The V gene's germline CDR1 is SGHRS and CDR2 YFSETQ. DNA for the CDR3: TGCGCCAGCAGCTTGGCCCCGGGGACCGAAGCTTTCTTT. Translated, it gives CASSLAPGTEAFF.

CDR3 region: CASKQQLNTEAFF. CDR3 nucleotide sequence: TGCGCCAGCAAGCAGCAATTGAACACTGAAGCTTTCTTT. The chain recombines TRBV5-1 with TRBJ1-1; no firm D call. Trimming shortened V by 6 bases and J by 0 bases, and 9 bases separated the two germline ends. Germline V lookup: CDR1 SGHRS, CDR2 YFSETQ. The CDR3 runs 13 residues.

The chain couples TRBV28 to TRBJ1-1, with D tentatively TRBD1 (5 bases). CDR1 is MDHEN and CDR2 is SYDVKM in the germline V gene. Trimming stripped 4 bases from V and 5 bases from J, with 14 bases between. This CDR3 spans 14 amino acids. CDR3 in DNA: TGTGCCAGCAGTTCGGCTCAGGGAGGAACTGAAGCTTTCTTT. Its protein product is CASSSAQGGTEAFF.

The chain couples TRBV6-4 to TRBJ2-6; unclear D gene. Germline CDR1 MRHNA, CDR2 SNTAGT. This CDR3 spans 14 amino acids. Trimming removed 4 bases at V and 0 bases at J, with 4 bases between. The CDR3 DNA is TGTGCCAGCAGTGGGAGCTCTGGGGCCAACGTCCTGACTTTC. Translating gives CASSGSSGANVLTF.

The V gene is TRBV12-3 or TRBV12-4, the J gene TRBJ1-1; D uncertain. The CDR3 totals 13 residues. The V end lost 2 bases, the J end lost 5 bases, and 9 bases lay between the germline ends. Here the CDR3 reads CASSLRVWTEAFF. CDR3 DNA: TGTGCCAGCAGTTTACGGGTGTGGACTGAAGCTTTCTTT.

The rearrangement joins TRBV27 to TRBJ2-7; no clear D gene. The V and J ends lost 4 bases and 0 bases respectively, with 7 bases between them. This CDR3 is built from 13 residues. Germline CDR1 MNHEY, CDR2 SMNVEV (reference sequence). The CDR3 is CASSYRPSYEQYF. The CDR3 DNA reads as TGTGCCAGCAGTTATAGACCCTCCTACGAGCAGTACTTC.